This entry describes one TCR beta chain. The sample originates from a study of T cells in localized non-small cell lung cancer. This CDR3 contains 12 residues. Trimming stripped 4 bases from V and 7 bases from J, with 8 bases between. Germline CDR1 reads SGHTA; CDR2 reads FQGNSA. Generated by immunoSEQ multiplex PCR, the TCRdb table keeps only in-frame clones and is missing some. The sample holds approximately 11,000 clones; around four fifths are singletons and the top ten take about 20%. The specimen comprised peripheral blood mononuclear cells, sampled before any cancer treatment. This chain uses TRBV7-2 with TRBJ2-1; weak D call: TRBD2 (5 bases). This TCR came from a female donor over 55 with stage II lung adenocarcinoma. The CDR3 nucleotides are TGTGCCAGCAGCTCCAAGCGGAATGAGCAGTTCTTC. Translating it yields CASSSKRNEQFF.